What follows are 30 T cell receptor beta chains derived from one specimen sequenced in a study of T cell responses to AZD1222 COVID-19 vaccine. Assay used: immunoSEQ multiplex PCR; TCRdb lists only in-frame clones, some missing. The top ten hold 4.5% to 5.5% of the sample, which has over 110,000 clones, 90% to 95% seen once. The sequences come from peripheral blood, collected on day 0 of AZD1222 vaccination. These TCRs come from an adult in good health.

This chain connects TRBV2 to TRBJ2-7; possibly TRBD1 for D (6 bases). The germline CDR1 and CDR2 sequences are SNHLY and FYNNEI. V dropped 6 bases and J dropped 0 bases, with 12 bases sitting between them. The CDR3 has 14 residues. DNA of the CDR3: TGTGCCAGCAGGAAGGGGACAAACTCCTACGAGCAGTACTTC. It yields the protein CASRKGTNSYEQYF. The entire variable domain, with the rest obtained from reference TRBV2 and TRBJ2-7, is as follows: EPEVTQTPSHQVTQMGQEVILRCVPISNHLYFYWYRQILGQKVEFLVSFYNNEISEKSEIFDDQFSVERPDGSNFTLKIRSTKLEDSAMYFCASRKGTNSYEQYFGPGTRLTVT.

V is TRBV9 and J is TRBJ2-3; D is tentatively TRBD1 or TRBD2 (6 bases each). V was pared by 3 bases and J by 3 bases, with 17 bases between. The CDR3 is made up of 16 amino acids. Germline V gene data show CDR1 as SGDLS and CDR2 as YYNGEE. DNA for the CDR3: TGTGCCAGCAGCGCAAATTGGGGGGCGGGTACAGATACGCAGTATTTT. Translation: CASSANWGAGTDTQYF. The full variable domain, its missing parts supplied by reference TRBV9 and TRBJ2-3, is DSGVTQTPKHLITATGQRVTLRCSPRSGDLSVYWYQQSLDQGLQFLIQYYNGEERAKGNILERFSAQQFPDLHSELNLSSLELGDSALYFCASSANWGAGTDTQYFGPGTRLTVL.

The chain is built from TRBV9 and TRBJ2-2, with D unresolved. This CDR3 has 13 residues. V lost 0 bases and J lost 7, with 7 bases in between. The germline V gene has CDR1 SGDLS and CDR2 YYNGEE. CDR3 loop: CASSVVMYGELFF. CDR3 nucleotide sequence: TGTGCCAGCAGCGTAGTTATGTACGGGGAGCTGTTTTTT.

V and J are TRBV18 and TRBJ1-3; D perhaps matches TRBD1 (5 bases). The CDR3 is 16 amino acids. Germline V lookup: CDR1 KGHSH, CDR2 LQKENI. V lost 3 bases and J 0 bases, leaving 12 bases between the germline ends. The CDR3 region is CASSPGPPYSGNTIYF. The CDR3 DNA follows: TGTGCCAGCTCACCGGGACCTCCTTACTCTGGAAACACCATATATTTT.

The V and J genes are TRBV9 and TRBJ1-3, with D tentatively TRBD1 (5 bases). The CDR3 extends over 14 amino acids. In germline, CDR1 is SGDLS, CDR2 YYNGEE. V shed 5 bases and J shed 0 bases, with 9 bases lying between them. CDR3: CASSTGPSGNTIYF. Written as DNA, the CDR3 is TGTGCCAGCAGTACAGGACCCTCTGGAAACACCATATATTTT.

This sequence joins TRBV7-9 and TRBJ1-5; D is unclear. Germline V gives CDR1 SEHNR, CDR2 FQNEAQ (reference sequence). This CDR3 is built from 12 residues. Trimming took 4 bases from V and 5 from J, leaving 6 bases between them. The CDR3 loop reads CASSSSDQPQHF. In DNA form, the CDR3 reads TGTGCCAGCAGCTCCAGCGATCAGCCCCAGCATTTT. Using reference TRBV7-9 and TRBJ1-5 for the parts outside the CDR3, the full variable domain is DTGVSQNPRHKITKRGQNVTFRCDPISEHNRLYWYRQTLGQGPEFLTYFQNEAQLEKSRLLSDRFSAERPKGSFSTLEIQRTEQGDSAMYLCASSSSDQPQHFGDGTRLSIL.

This rearrangement joins TRBV4-1 to TRBJ2-7, with TRBD1 matching over 9 bases. In germline, CDR1 is MGHRA, CDR2 YSYEKL. V lost 1 base and J lost 0; bases outside the gene matches: 1. The CDR3 loop spans 15 amino acids. The CDR3: CASSQGQGVSYEQYF. For the CDR3, the DNA is TGCGCCAGCAGCCAAGGACAGGGGGTCTCCTACGAGCAGTACTTC.

The CDR3 region is CASSFGTSGSRAYMQYF. In DNA form, the CDR3 reads TGTGCCAGCAGCTTTGGGACTAGCGGAAGCCGGGCCTATATGCAGTATTTT. The chain employs TRBV5-5 and TRBJ2-3; TRBD2 aligns across 11 bases. This CDR3 region has 17 residues. V shed 2 bases and J 11 bases; nucleotides not matched to a gene: 16. CDR1 SGHKS and CDR2 YYEKEE come from the germline V gene (reference sequence).

This rearrangement joins TRBV30 to TRBJ2-7; TRBD1 aligns across 8 bases. The length of the CDR3 is 13 residues. The germline CDR1 and CDR2 sequences are GTSNPN and SVGIG (reference sequence). Trimming cost V 0 bases and J 6 bases; bases outside gene matches: 4. CDR3 sequence: CAWSVQQGGEQYF. The CDR3 region has the DNA TGTGCCTGGAGTGTACAACAGGGGGGCGAGCAGTACTTC.

CDR3 sequence (DNA): TGTGCCAGCAGCCTCGGACAGTTCTCCTACAATGAGCAGTTCTTC. As protein: CASSLGQFSYNEQFF. This chain uses TRBV11-2 with TRBJ2-1, with D possibly TRBD1 on 6 matching bases. The CDR3 spans 15 residues. Germline lookup yields CDR1 SGHAT and CDR2 FQNNGV. V shed 5 bases and J shed 0 bases, with 11 bases lying between them.

This clone occurred once. V and J are TRBV25-1 and TRBJ2-5, with D perhaps being TRBD1 or TRBD2 (5 bases each). V gave up 8 bases and J gave up 0 bases, with 13 bases separating them. This CDR3 contains 14 residues. Germline V gene sequence: CDR1 MGHDK, CDR2 SYGVNS. The CDR3 DNA follows: TGTGCCAGCCAGGGACGGATGTACCAAGAGACCCAGTACTTC. This encodes CASQGRMYQETQYF.

V gene TRBV7-8 combines with J gene TRBJ1-5; D is undetermined. Germline-derived CDR1 and CDR2 are SGHVS and FQNEAQ. This CDR3 comprises 13 residues. Trimming left V 3 bases short and J 1 base short, with 4 bases between. The CDR3 region is CASSFKSNQPQHF. The DNA for the CDR3 is TGTGCCAGCAGCTTTAAGAGCAATCAGCCCCAGCATTTT.

This chain uses TRBV6-5 with TRBJ1-1; D is perhaps TRBD1 (5 bases). Trimming took 5 bases from V and 1 from J, leaving 11 bases between them. The CDR3 runs to 14 residues. Germline values: CDR1 MNHEY, CDR2 SVGAGI. The CDR3 loop reads CASSRGDSNTEAFF. The CDR3 DNA is TGTGCCAGCAGTCGAGGGGATTCGAACACTGAAGCTTTCTTT.

The chain combines TRBV6-2 or TRBV6-3 with TRBJ2-2; no firm D call. This CDR3 contains 13 residues. Germline assignment: CDR1 MNHEY and CDR2 SVGEGT. The ends were cut back, 2 bases at V and 2 bases at J, with 3 bases in the middle. CDR3 amino acids: CASSYSNTGELFF. CDR3 nucleotide sequence: TGTGCCAGCAGTTACAGTAACACCGGGGAGCTGTTTTTT.

This rearrangement joins TRBV27 to TRBJ2-1; D tentatively reads TRBD1 or TRBD2 (5 bases each). Germline CDR1 reads MNHEY; CDR2 reads SMNVEV (reference sequence). Trimming took off 5 bases at V and 10 bases at J, with 18 bases between the two ends. This CDR3 is 14 amino acids long. CDR3 DNA sequence: TGTGCCAGCAGTAAACCGGGACGGTGGGAGGAGCAGTTCTTC. Translation: CASSKPGRWEEQFF.

The CDR3 nucleotides are TGTGCCAGCGAATTGAACAGGGGACGGGAGGAGGTAGACGAGCAGTACTTC. It specifies CASELNRGREEVDEQYF. The chain employs TRBV27 and TRBJ2-7; D might be TRBD1 or TRBD2, each matching 7 bases. In germline, CDR1 is MNHEY, CDR2 SMNVEV (reference sequence). Between the trimmed V and J ends, which lost 8 bases and 5 bases, there was a span of 28 bases. This CDR3 contains 17 residues.

CDR3 in amino acids: CASSLAGGGRGEQFF. The CDR3 DNA reads TGTGCCAGCAGCTTAGCGGGTGGGGGCCGGGGTGAGCAGTTCTTC. The chain couples TRBV7-7 to TRBJ2-1, with a tentative D call TRBD1 (6 bases). V was trimmed by 0 bases and J by 9 bases, leaving 15 bases between them. The germline V gene encodes CDR1 SSHAT and CDR2 FNYEAQ (reference sequence). The CDR3 is 15 amino acids.

In nucleotides, the CDR3 is TGCAGTGCTAGTCGGGCAGGTGGACAGACCCAGTACTTC. Its protein is CSASRAGGQTQYF. This sequence joins TRBV20-1 and TRBJ2-5; no definite D call. Germline CDR1 DFQATT, CDR2 SNEGSKA (reference sequence). This CDR3 spans 13 amino acids. V was shortened by 3 bases and J by 6 bases, with 14 bases between the two germline ends.

Only a few counts were recorded for this clone. This chain connects TRBV4-2 to TRBJ1-5; maybe TRBD1 (5 bases). The CDR3 has 15 amino acids. Germline loops: CDR1 LGHNA, CDR2 YNFKEQ. The V end was cut by 5 bases, the J end by 7 bases, with 18 bases between. The CDR3 spells CASSAGVALEQPQHF. For the CDR3, the DNA is TGTGCCAGCAGCGCGGGGGTGGCGTTGGAGCAGCCCCAGCATTTT.

As for this clone: Different DNA sequences within this sample yield the same CDR3. This CDR3 reads CASSLGTGDTEAFF. The CDR3 region has the DNA TGCGCCAGCAGCTTGGGGACAGGCGACACTGAAGCTTTCTTT. The V and J genes are TRBV5-1 and TRBJ1-1, with 7 bases identical to TRBD1. The CDR3 is 14 residues long. Per the germline V gene, CDR1 is SGHRS and CDR2 is YFSETQ. After removal of 0 bases from V and 3 bases from J, the junction contained 2 bases not matched to a gene.

The chain employs TRBV11-2 and TRBJ2-1; D might be TRBD1 (7 bases). V was trimmed by 3 bases and J by 4 bases, leaving 13 bases between them. There are 15 residues in the CDR3. Germline CDR1 reads SGHAT; CDR2 reads FQNNGV. The CDR3 loop is CASSFGQGGYNEQFF. The CDR3 nucleotides read TGTGCCAGCAGCTTTGGGCAGGGGGGATACAATGAGCAGTTCTTC.

The J gene is TRBJ1-2, the V gene TRBV2; D not certain. Looked up from germline, CDR1 is SNHLY and CDR2 is FYNNEI. V dropped 7 bases and J dropped 0 bases, with 9 bases sitting between them. This CDR3 region has 13 residues. The CDR3 here is CASNGLSNYGYTF. As DNA, the CDR3 is TGTGCCAGCAATGGGCTATCTAACTATGGCTACACCTTC.

The gene calls are TRBV15 and TRBJ1-1; D is ambiguous. The CDR3 totals 16 residues. The germline gives CDR1 LNHNV, CDR2 YYDKDF (reference sequence). The V gene lost 0 bases and the J gene lost 1 base, with 12 bases spanning the gap. The CDR3 region is CATSRESVGKNTEAFF. The CDR3 DNA sequence: TGTGCCACCAGCAGAGAAAGTGTAGGGAAGAACACTGAAGCTTTCTTT.

This chain links TRBV7-3 with TRBJ1-4; perhaps TRBD1 as D (5 bases). Looked up from germline, CDR1 is SGHTA and CDR2 is FQGTGA. This CDR3 is built from 19 residues. The V end was cut by 7 bases, the J end by 0 bases, with 24 bases between. CDR3 region: CASTLGALGTGATNEKLFF. The DNA of the CDR3 is TGTGCCAGCACCCTAGGGGCTTTGGGGACCGGGGCAACTAATGAAAAACTGTTTTTT. Full variable domain (remainder filled in from reference TRBV7-3 and TRBJ1-4): GAGVSQTPSNKVTEKGKYVELRCDPISGHTALYWYRQSLGQGPEFLIYFQGTGAADDSGLPNDRFFAVRPEGSVSTLKIQRTERGDSAVYLCASTLGALGTGATNEKLFFGSGTQLSVL.

V is TRBV7-2 and J is TRBJ2-1, with 13 bases aligning to TRBD2. The CDR3 loop spans 16 amino acids. J lost 15 bases, V lost 2 bases, and 13 bases had no gene match. Per the germline V gene, CDR1 is SGHTA and CDR2 is FQGNSA. DNA of the CDR3: TGTGCCAGCAGCTTACCCCGAGGTACTAGCGGGAGGGTCTCGTTCTTC. This gives the protein CASSLPRGTSGRVSFF. The full variable domain, completed using reference TRBV7-2 and TRBJ2-1, is GAGVSQSPSNKVTEKGKDVELRCDPISGHTALYWYRQSLGQGLEFLIYFQGNSAPDKSGLPSDRFSAERTGGSVSTLTIQRTQQEDSAVYLCASSLPRGTSGRVSFFGPGTRLTVL.

The chain employs TRBV3-1 (or the pseudogene TRBV3-2) and TRBJ2-7; 7 bases line up with TRBD1. V lost 2 bases to trimming and J lost 4 bases; unmatched junction nucleotides: 5. Germline CDR1 LGHDT, CDR2 YNNKEL (reference sequence). The CDR3 spans 14 residues. The CDR3 reads CASSQNRGPYEQYF. The CDR3 nucleotides are TGTGCCAGCAGCCAAAATAGGGGGCCGTACGAGCAGTACTTC.

The chain links TRBV6-2 or TRBV6-3 to TRBJ1-2, with 8 bases matching TRBD1. CDR1 and CDR2 from the germline V gene are MNHEY and SVGEGT. This CDR3 contains 14 residues. Trimming took 5 bases from V and 4 from J; bases not matched to a gene: 6. The CDR3 here is CASSQGAAPYGYTF. CDR3 DNA sequence: TGTGCCAGCAGTCAGGGGGCCGCCCCCTATGGCTACACCTTC.

The J gene is TRBJ1-1, the V gene TRBV5-8, with D maybe TRBD1 (5 bases). The germline CDR1 and CDR2 sequences are SGHTS and YDEGEE. Trimming pared 2 bases from V and 5 bases from J, leaving 10 bases between. The CDR3 extends over 13 amino acids. In DNA, the CDR3 is TGTGCCAGCAGCTTACAGGAGTCAACTGAAGCTTTCTTT. Its translation: CASSLQESTEAFF. Filled out from reference TRBV5-8 and TRBJ1-1, the complete variable domain reads EAGVTQSPTHLIKTRGQQATLRCSPISGHTSVYWYQQALGLGLQFLLWYDEGEERNRGNFPPRFSGRQFPNYSSELNVNALELEDSALYLCASSLQESTEAFFGQGTRLTVV.

The chain combines TRBV19 with TRBJ1-3, with D unclear. Between the trimmed V and J ends, which lost 10 bases and 4 bases, there was a span of 17 bases. The CDR3 runs 14 residues. Germline CDR1 and CDR2: LNHDA and SQIVND (reference sequence). CDR3 sequence (DNA): TGTGCCACCATAGTCACGGGCTACGGAAACACCATATATTTT. Its translation: CATIVTGYGNTIYF.

The V gene is TRBV7-9, the J gene TRBJ1-2; no clear D. This CDR3 spans 13 amino acids. Per germline, CDR1 SEHNR and CDR2 FQNEAQ (reference sequence). The ends were cut back, 2 bases at V and 7 bases at J, with 11 bases in the middle. CDR3 protein: CASSLSGQSGYTF. For the CDR3, the DNA is TGTGCCAGCAGCTTATCTGGGCAGTCTGGCTACACCTTC.